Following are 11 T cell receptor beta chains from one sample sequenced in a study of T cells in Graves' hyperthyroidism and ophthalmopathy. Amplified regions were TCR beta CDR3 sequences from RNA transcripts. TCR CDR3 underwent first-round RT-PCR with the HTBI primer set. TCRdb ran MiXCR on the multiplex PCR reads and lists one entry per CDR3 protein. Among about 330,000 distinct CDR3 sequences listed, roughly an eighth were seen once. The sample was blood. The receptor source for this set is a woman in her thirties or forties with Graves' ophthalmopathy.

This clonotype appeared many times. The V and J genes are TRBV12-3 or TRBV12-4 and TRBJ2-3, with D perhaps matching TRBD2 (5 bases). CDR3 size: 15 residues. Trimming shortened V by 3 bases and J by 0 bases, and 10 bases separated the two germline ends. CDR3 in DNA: TGTGCCAGCAGTTTTCGAGGGCTTAGCACAGATACGCAGTATTTT. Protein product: CASSFRGLSTDTQYF.

As DNA, the CDR3 is TGTGCCAGTAGTAACGTCGGGGCAGGTTCACCCCTCCACTTT. This encodes CASSNVGAGSPLHF. The chain employs TRBV19 and TRBJ1-6; a weak D match, TRBD1 (5 bases). Germline V lookup: CDR1 LNHDA, CDR2 SQIVND (reference sequence). The CDR3 extends over 14 amino acids. Trimming pared 4 bases from V and 9 bases from J, leaving 13 bases between. Full variable domain (missing parts from reference TRBV19 and TRBJ1-6): DGGITQSPKYLFRKEGQNVTLSCEQNLNHDAMYWYRQDPGQGLRLIYYSQIVNDFQKGDIAEGYSVSREKKESFPLTVTSAQKNPTAFYLCASSNVGAGSPLHFGNGTRLTVT.

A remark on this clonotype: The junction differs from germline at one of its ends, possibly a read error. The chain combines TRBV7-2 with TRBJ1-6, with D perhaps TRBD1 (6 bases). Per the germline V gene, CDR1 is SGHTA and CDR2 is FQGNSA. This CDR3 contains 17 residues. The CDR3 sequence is CASSYEGGSTYNSPFHF. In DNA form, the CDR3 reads TGTGCCAGCAGCTACGAGGGGGGATCCACCTATAATTCACCCTTCCACTTT.

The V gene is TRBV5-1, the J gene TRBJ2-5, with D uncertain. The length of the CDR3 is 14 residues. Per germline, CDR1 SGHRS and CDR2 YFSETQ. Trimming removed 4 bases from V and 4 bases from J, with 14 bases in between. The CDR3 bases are TGCGCCAGCAGCCTCGGAAATTTAGGAGAGACCCAGTACTTC. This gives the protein CASSLGNLGETQYF.

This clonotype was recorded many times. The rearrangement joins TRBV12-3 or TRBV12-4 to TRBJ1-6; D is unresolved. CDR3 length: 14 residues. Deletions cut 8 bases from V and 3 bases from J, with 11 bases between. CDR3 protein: CASGRENYNSPLHF. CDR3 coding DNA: TGTGCCAGCGGGAGGGAAAACTATAATTCACCCCTCCACTTT.

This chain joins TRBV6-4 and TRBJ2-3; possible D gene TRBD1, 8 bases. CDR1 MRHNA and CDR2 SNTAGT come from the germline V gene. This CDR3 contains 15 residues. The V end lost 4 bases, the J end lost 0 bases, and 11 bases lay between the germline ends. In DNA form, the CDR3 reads TGTGCCAGCAGTGTACAGGGGGGGAGCACAGATACGCAGTATTTT. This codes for CASSVQGGSTDTQYF.

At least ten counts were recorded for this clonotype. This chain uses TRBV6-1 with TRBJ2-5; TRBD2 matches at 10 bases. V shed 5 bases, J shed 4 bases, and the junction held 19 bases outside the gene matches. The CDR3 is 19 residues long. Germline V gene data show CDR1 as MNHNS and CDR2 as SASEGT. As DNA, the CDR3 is TGTGCCAGCAGTCTCGGACGATTACTACTAGCGGGAAACCTAGAGACCCAGTACTTC. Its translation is CASSLGRLLLAGNLETQYF.

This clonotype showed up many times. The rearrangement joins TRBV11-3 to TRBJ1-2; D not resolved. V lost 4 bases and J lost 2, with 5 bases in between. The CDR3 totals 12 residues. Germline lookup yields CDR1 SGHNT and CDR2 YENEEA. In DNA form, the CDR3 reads TGTGCCAGCAGCTACACAAACTATGGCTACACCTTC. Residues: CASSYTNYGYTF.

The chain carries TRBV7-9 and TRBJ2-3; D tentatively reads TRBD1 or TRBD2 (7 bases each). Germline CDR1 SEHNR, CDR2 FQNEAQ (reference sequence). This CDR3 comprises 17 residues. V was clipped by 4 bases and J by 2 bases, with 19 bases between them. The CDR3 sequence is CASSWNRGGRVTDTQYF. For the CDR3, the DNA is TGTGCCAGCAGCTGGAACAGGGGAGGGAGGGTCACAGATACGCAGTATTTT.

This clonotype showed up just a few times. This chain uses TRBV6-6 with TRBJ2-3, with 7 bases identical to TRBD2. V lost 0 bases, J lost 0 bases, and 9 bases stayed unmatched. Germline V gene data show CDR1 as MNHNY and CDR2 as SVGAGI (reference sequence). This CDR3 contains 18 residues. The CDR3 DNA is TGTGCCAGCAGTTACTCATGGCGGGGGACCGCTAGCACAGATACGCAGTATTTT. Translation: CASSYSWRGTASTDTQYF.

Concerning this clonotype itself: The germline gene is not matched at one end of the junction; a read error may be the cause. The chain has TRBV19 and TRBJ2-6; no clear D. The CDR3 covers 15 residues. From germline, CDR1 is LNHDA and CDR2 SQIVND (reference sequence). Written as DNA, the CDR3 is TGTGCCAGTAGTATCAGTGTGTCTGGGGTCAACGTCCTGACTTTC. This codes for CASSISVSGVNVLTF.